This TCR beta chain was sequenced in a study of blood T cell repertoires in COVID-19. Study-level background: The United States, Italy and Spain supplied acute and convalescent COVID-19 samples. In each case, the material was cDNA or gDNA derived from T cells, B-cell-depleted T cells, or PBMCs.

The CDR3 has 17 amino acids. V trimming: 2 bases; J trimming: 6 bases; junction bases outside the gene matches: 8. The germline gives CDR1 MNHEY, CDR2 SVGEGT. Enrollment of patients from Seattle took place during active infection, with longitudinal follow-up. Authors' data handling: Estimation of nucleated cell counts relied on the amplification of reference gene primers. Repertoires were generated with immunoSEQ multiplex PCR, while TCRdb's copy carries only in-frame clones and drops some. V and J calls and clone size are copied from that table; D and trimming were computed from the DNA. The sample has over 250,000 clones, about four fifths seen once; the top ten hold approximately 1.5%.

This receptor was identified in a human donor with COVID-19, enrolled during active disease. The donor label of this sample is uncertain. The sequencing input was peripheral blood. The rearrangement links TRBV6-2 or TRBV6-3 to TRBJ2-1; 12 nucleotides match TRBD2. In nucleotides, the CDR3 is TGTGCCAGCAGTTACCCGACTAGCGGGAGACCGGGCAATGAGCAGTTCTTC. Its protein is CASSYPTSGRPGNEQFF.